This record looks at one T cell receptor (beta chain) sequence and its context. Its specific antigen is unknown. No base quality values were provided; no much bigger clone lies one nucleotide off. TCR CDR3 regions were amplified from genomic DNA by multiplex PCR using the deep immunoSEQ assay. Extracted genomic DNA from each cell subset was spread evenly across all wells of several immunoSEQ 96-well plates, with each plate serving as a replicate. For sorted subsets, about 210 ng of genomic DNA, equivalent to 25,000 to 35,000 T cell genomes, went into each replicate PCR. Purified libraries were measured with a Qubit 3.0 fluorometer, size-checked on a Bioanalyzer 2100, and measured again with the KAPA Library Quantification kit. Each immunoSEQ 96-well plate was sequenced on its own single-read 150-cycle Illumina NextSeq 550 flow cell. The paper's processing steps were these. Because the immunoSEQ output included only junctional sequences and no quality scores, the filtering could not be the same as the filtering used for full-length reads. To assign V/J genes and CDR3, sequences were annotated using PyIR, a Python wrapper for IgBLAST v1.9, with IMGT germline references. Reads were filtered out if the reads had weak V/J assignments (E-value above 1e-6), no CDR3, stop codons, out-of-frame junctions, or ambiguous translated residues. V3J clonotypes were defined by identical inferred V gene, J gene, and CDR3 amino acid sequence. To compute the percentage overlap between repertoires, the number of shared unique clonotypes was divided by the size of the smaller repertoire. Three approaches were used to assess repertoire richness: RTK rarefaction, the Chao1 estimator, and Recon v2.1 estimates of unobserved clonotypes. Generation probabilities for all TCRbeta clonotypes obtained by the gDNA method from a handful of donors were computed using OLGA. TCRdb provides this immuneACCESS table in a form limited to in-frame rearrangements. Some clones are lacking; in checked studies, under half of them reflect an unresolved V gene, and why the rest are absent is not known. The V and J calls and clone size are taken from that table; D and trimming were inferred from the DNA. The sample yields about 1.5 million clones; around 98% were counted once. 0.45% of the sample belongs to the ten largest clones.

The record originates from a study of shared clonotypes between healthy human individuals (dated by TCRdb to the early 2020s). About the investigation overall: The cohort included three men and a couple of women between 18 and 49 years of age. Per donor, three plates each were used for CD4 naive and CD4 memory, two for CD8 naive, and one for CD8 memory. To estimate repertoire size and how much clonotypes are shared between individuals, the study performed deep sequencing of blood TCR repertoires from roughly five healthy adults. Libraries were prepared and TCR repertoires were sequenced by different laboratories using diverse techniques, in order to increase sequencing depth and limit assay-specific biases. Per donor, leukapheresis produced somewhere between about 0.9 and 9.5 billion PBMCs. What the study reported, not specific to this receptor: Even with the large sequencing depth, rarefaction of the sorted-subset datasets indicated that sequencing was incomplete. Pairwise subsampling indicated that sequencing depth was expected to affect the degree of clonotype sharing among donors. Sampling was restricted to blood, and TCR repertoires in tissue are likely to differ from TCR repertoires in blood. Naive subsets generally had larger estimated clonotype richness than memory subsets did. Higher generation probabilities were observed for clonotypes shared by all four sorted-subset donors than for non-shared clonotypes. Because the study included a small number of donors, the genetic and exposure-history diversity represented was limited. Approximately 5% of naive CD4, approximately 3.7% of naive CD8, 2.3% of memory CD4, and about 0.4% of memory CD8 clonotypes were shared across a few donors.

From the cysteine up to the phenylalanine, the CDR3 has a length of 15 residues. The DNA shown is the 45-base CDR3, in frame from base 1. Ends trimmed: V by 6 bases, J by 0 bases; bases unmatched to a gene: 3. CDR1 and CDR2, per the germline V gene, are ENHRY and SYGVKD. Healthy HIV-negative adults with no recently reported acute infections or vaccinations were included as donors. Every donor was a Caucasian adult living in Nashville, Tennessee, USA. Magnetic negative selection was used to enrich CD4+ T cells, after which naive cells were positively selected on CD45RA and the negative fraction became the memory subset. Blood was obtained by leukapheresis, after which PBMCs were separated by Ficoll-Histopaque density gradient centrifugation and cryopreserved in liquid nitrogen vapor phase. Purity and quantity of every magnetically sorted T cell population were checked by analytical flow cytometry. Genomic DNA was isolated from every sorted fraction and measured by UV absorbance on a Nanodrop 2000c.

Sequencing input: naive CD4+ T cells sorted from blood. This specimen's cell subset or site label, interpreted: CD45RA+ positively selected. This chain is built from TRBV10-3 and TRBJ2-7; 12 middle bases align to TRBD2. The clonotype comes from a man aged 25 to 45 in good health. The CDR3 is CAISKTSGGSYEQYF. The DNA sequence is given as TGTGCCATCAGCAAGACTAGCGGGGGCTCCTACGAGCAGTACTTC.